The clone carrying this T cell receptor (beta chain) was observed many times. This entry comes from a study of blood T cells in healthy people across ages. About the research overall: Capturing about one barcoded beta molecule per two T cells was achieved by template switching.

Combining a sample-barcoded 5' primer with a J-beta primer mix, a second PCR ran for roughly 6 to 12 cycles. One entry per CDR3 protein results from TCRdb running MiXCR on the 5' RACE reads. The table includes about 730,000 distinct CDR3 sequences, approximately 43% detected once. Trimming pared 0 bases from V and 3 bases from J, leaving 12 bases between. Germline CDR1 and CDR2: SGHAT and FQNNGV. The CDR3 totals 15 residues. The individuals who served as donors were healthy Caucasians living in Russia, aged about 6 to 100. Every sample gave at least 6 micrograms of total RNA when it was extracted. What was sequenced was blood. V and J are TRBV11-2 and TRBJ2-7; tentatively, D is TRBD1 or TRBD2 (5 bases each). The TCR sequence derives from a woman between 55 and 75 years old in good health. The CDR3 DNA reads as TGTGCCAGCAGCTTAGAGGGACCTTCGGGCTACGAGCAGTACTTC. It translates to CASSLEGPSGYEQYF.